This T cell receptor beta chain was captured by sequencing in a study of cytomegalovirus exposure and HLA in healthy donors (dated by TCRdb to 2015 to 2018). Background on the whole study: An earlier analysis of fewer than 750 of the donors reported around 280 Gb of sequence data and around 100 million unique TCR beta sequences obtained from some 170 million T cells. About 330 gigabases of sequencing data and 75 million to 85 million unique TCR sequences made up an early release that covered about 640 HLA-typed donors. Among the approximately 430 genotyped donors, approximately 77% belonged to the genetic ancestry cluster associated with self-reported Caucasian donors. The study aimed to test whether cataloging public T cell receptors could reveal signatures of past pathogen exposure. The T cell repertoires of 666 subjects were profiled by immunosequencing and related to cytomegalovirus serostatus. In addition to the first cohort of approximately 650 subjects, a separate validation cohort of some 120 different subjects was used. To predict cytomegalovirus infection status, the study brought together high-throughput TCR immunosequencing, statistical association of individual TCRs with disease status, and machine learning. A later analysis re-examined previously published TCR beta repertoires from about 700 donors and added high-resolution HLA genotyping to investigate patterns of TCR occurrence. Rather than using new phenotypic data, the later analysis identified candidate immune exposures from TCR beta sequences and from how often those sequences occurred across donors. In an earlier analysis of 500 to 650 of the donors, high-throughput TCR beta sequencing was used to judge whether each TCR beta V gene segment behaved as functional or pseudogenic. Donor age, sex, ethnicity and CMV serostatus were collected together with the repertoire data. A later genetic analysis took genome-wide SNP genotypes for about 65% of the roughly 670 donors and used that subset as a discovery cohort. All discovery cohort repertoires had been generated on a single sequencing platform. Class I and class II HLA loci were covered by the typing at four-digit resolution. Typing coverage varied by locus: about 620-640 donors for A, B, C, DRB1 and DQB1; under 550 for DQA1; over 600 for DPA1; roughly 450 for DPB1. About five DR-DQ haplotypes were handled as single units for association and clustering because linkage in the cohort was strong. Across about 380 genotyped donors of the cohort, an average of about 200,000 unique TCR beta nucleotide sequences per donor were sequenced, and roughly 20% of those sequences were non-productive.

The method behind the library was the immunoSEQ multiplex PCR assay. The multiplex PCR relied on a mix of 60 forward primers for TCR Vbeta segments and 13 reverse primers for TCR Jbeta segments. The CDR3 region of rearranged TCR beta genes was amplified from genomic DNA by a multiplex PCR assay. The amplified TCR beta libraries were sequenced on the Illumina HiSeq System as 87-base-pair reads. The authors' pipeline ran thus. A later analysis tallied tens of millions of unique TCR beta chains across the 600 to 700 repertoires, and around 12 million of those chains were shared by two or more donors. Raw reads were error-corrected and collapsed into unique sequences by a nearest-neighbor algorithm in which closely related sequences were merged to remove PCR and sequencing errors. Alignment of CDR3 sequences to IMGT reference sequences was used to assign V, D and J gene segments. Each retained sequence needed at least a six-nucleotide match to both a V gene segment and a J gene segment. A rearrangement counted as productive if the CDR3 had no stop codons and remained in frame with V and J, and every other rearrangement counted as non-productive. Following IMGT convention, CDR3 was defined as the stretch from the second conserved V-encoded cysteine to the conserved J-encoded phenylalanine. The earlier analysis of 587 of the donors excluded any sequence lacking an unambiguous match to a single V gene segment. In an earlier analysis of approximately 500 of the donors, a V segment was called functional when productive rearrangements were above 56.7%, and segregating when the standard deviation between donors exceeded 5%. A statistical classification framework was developed to diagnose cytomegalovirus status using the catalog of TCR beta chain sequences. In a later analysis, TCR nucleotide sequences were compared against IMGT/GENE-DB human TR gene sequences so that V and J genes could be assigned. Using the TCRdist pipeline, a later analysis assigned CDR3 sequences along with most-parsimonious VDJ recombination scenarios. In a later analysis, each TCR beta chain was defined by its CDR3 amino acid sequence together with its V-gene family, and reads lacking a unique V-gene family were excluded. In a later analysis, a few hundred highly shared, low-generation-probability nucleotide sequences were removed to address suspected cross-contamination and a sequencing artifact. A later analysis calculated a clonal expansion index for each public chain from normalized within-repertoire ranks of inferred template counts. In a later analysis, generation probabilities were computed with a VDJ recombination model fitted to out-of-frame rearrangements, and the resulting probabilities were checked against IGoR. Hypergeometric tests were used in a later analysis to score TCR-TCR, TCR-HLA and TCR-CMV co-occurrence, with a repertoire-size bias correction applied to the TCR pairs. To estimate false discovery rates, a later analysis permuted the HLA or CMV assignments 20 times. In a later analysis, co-occurring TCRs were grouped using DBSCAN, and TCRdist sequence similarity was added for clustering within HLA-allele-positive subsets. Co-occurrence clustering excluded repertoires with fewer than 30,000 or more than 120,000 public chains, plus five with anomalous nucleotide sharing. The table was pulled from immuneACCESS by TCRdb, which kept in-frame rearrangements only. Such tables lose some clones; where checked, under half of the loss comes from unresolved V genes, and the rest has no known cause. D and trimming were read from the DNA, whereas the V and J calls and clone size are those reported in that table. The sample data list over 110,000 clones, and approximately 82% of these were observed just once. The leading ten clones occupy over 9.5% of the sample.

The cohort was made up of approximately 670 healthy bone marrow donors. At the time of sampling, every cohort member was nominally healthy, though immune exposures that went unrecorded were likely present. The donor was CMV seropositive and was included in the group of 250 to 300 seropositive cohort members. A peripheral blood sample was provided by each donor, and peripheral blood mononuclear cells were used for TCR beta sequencing. Genomic DNA extraction from the blood cell samples was performed with the Qiagen DNeasy Blood Extraction Kit. This clone came up a few times. The antigen it recognizes is unknown. No base quality values were provided; no much bigger clone lies one nucleotide off. Broad study findings and their caveats: The cohort was sequenced for TCR beta chains only, and without alpha or paired-chain data the features that could be detected were limited. The earlier analysis of nearly 600 of the donors excluded roughly 17 rarely observed V segments, including chromosome 9 orphons, because counts were too low. A later analysis associated 16,951 TCR beta sequences with specific HLA alleles at a false discovery rate of 0.05. In a later analysis, HLA-associated TCR beta chains were found to be more clonally expanded and to have lower generation probabilities than equally common non-associated chains. Because HLA typing was missing for some donors at each locus, association tests included only the typed subset. An association between a missense DCLRE1C variant and V-gene and J-gene trimming of TCR beta chains was found in a later genetic analysis and replicated in an independent cohort. Strong co-occurrence of HLA alleles, especially DR and DQ, made assigning TCR associations to individual alleles difficult. Presence/absence analyses assumed roughly uniform sequencing depth across donors, an assumption that may not hold. Three of the identified cytomegalovirus-associated TCR beta chains were confirmed in vitro to be specific for cytomegalovirus antigens. A later analysis found that most CMV-associated TCR beta chains appeared HLA-restricted, with HLA associations seemingly driven largely by CMV exposure. According to a later analysis, TCR association rates differed among HLA loci, with DRB1 alleles showing the most associated TCRs and HLA-C alleles showing the fewest. Immune exposure information for the cohort was limited to CMV serostatus. A cluster of highly shared sequence variants was judged likely to be a technical artifact of the sequencing pipeline. Broadly in line with IMGT annotations, most TCR beta V segments showed up in productive rearrangements about 87% or about 30% of the time in an earlier analysis of around 550 of the donors. While some public TCRs were present in many individuals, most TCR sequences turned up only very rarely across donors. Cytomegalovirus status was reported to be diagnosed by the classifier with high specificity and sensitivity in both the original and validation cohorts. A further reported finding was that TCR beta sequences accurately predicted the HLA-A and HLA-B alleles for most subjects in the first cohort. In a later genetic analysis, fewer N-insertions in productive TCRs were reported among donors in an Asian-associated ancestry cluster than the 666-donor mean. Linkage disequilibrium might explain the correlated functional status among segregating V segments, but an unknown experimental factor could not be excluded. In the study, around 150 TCR beta chains were listed as associated with cytomegalovirus. The authors suggested that the approach could potentially be extended to other disease states and immunological phenotypes. In a later analysis, several top co-occurrence clusters were reported to appear linked to parvovirus B19, influenza, CMV and Epstein-Barr virus.

The sequence came from an older woman in good health and CMV-seropositive. Sequencing was done on a sample of PBMCs.

The nucleotide sequence reads TGTGCCACCAGCAGAGACCCTGGCCCAGGCACAGATACGCAGTATTTT. This encodes CATSRDPGPGTDTQYF. This chain joins TRBV15 to TRBJ2-3, with no confident D gene call. Per the germline V gene (reference sequence), LNHNV is the CDR1 and YYDKDF is the CDR2. V is pared back by 0 bases and J by 1 base, with 11 bases lying between the germline termini. The CDR3, from cysteine to phenylalanine, totals 16 residues. Only the CDR3 region is kept as DNA, spanning 48 bases read in frame from base 1.